This T cell receptor (beta chain) originates from a study of long-term antiretroviral therapy in people with HIV. Version v3.0 of the immunoSEQ assay was performed at survey level. The table came from immunoSEQ multiplex PCR; TCRdb's copy has only in-frame clones and leaves some out. The sample contains 25,000 to 35,000 clones, more than 85% of which appear only once. The CDR3 is 14 residues long. CDR1 is ENHRY, CDR2 SYGVKD, per germline. V was trimmed by 5 bases and J by 3 bases, leaving 13 bases between them. The V and J genes are TRBV10-3 and TRBJ1-2; D remains unclear. Sequencing used unsorted PBMCs, obtained around 5 years before starting antiretroviral therapy. The receptor was derived from a man aged 45-60 years with HIV. CDR3 nucleotides: TGTGCCATCAGTCGGGAAAACCCCTACTATGGCTACACCTTC. Protein: CAISRENPYYGYTF.